A single sample is the source of the 13 T cell receptor beta chains below, sequenced in a study of cytomegalovirus exposure and HLA in healthy donors. PCR employed 60 Vbeta and 13 Jbeta primers. Method: immunoSEQ multiplex PCR; TCRdb's copy keeps in-frame clones and lacks some. The profile shows approximately 150,000 clones, 70% to 90% of them singletons. The specimen was PBMCs. Receptor source: a man aged 30 to 45 in good health and CMV-seropositive.

This clone was detected only once. The V and J genes are TRBV29-1 and TRBJ2-1, with unresolved D. This CDR3 is 10 amino acids long. The V end lost 7 bases, the J end lost 6 bases, and 7 bases lay between the germline ends. Germline V CDR1 and CDR2: SQVTM, ANQGSEA. CDR3 region: CSGFGNEQFF. The CDR3 nucleotides read TGCAGCGGGTTCGGCAATGAGCAGTTCTTC.

Only one count was recorded for this clone. The chain has TRBV6-1 and TRBJ1-2, with TRBD1 matching 8 bases. The CDR3 spans 15 residues. The ends lost 3 bases at V and 4 bases at J; junction bases unmatched: 7. Germline CDR1 is MNHNS and CDR2 is SASEGT. CDR3 nucleotide sequence: TGTGCCAGCAGTGAGACGACAGGGGCGGGCTATGGCTACACCTTC. As protein: CASSETTGAGYGYTF.

Worth noting for this clone: The junction does not match germline at one end; this may be a read error. The J gene is TRBJ2-3, the V gene TRBV7-7; 7 bases are a match to TRBD2. The CDR3 contains 13 residues. Germline assignment: CDR1 SSHAT and CDR2 FNYEAQ (reference sequence). The CDR3 DNA follows: TGTGCTAGCAGCTCTAGCGGCGGGGATACGCAGTATTTT. Amino acid sequence: CASSSSGGDTQYF.

V gene TRBV18 combines with J gene TRBJ2-7, with 8 bases identical to TRBD2. CDR3 length: 17 residues. V lost 3 bases and J lost 9; bases outside the gene matches: 19. Germline values: CDR1 KGHSH, CDR2 LQKENI. CDR3 region: CASSPTSDPVRRVGQYV. The CDR3 region has the DNA TGTGCCAGCTCACCGACTAGCGATCCCGTCCGCAGGGTAGGGCAGTACGTC.

This clone has only one observation. The rearrangement joins TRBV10-1 to TRBJ1-1, with 10 bases fitting TRBD1. The CDR3 extends over 15 amino acids. The trim removed 0 bases at V and 8 bases at J, leaving 6 bases unmatched. Germline V CDR1 and CDR2: WNHNN, SYGVQD (reference sequence). The CDR3 region has the DNA TGCGCCAGCAGTGAGTCGACTCGGACAGGGGGAGAAGCTTTCTTT. As protein: CASSESTRTGGEAFF.

Comment on this clone: The junction does not match germline at one end; this may be a read error. The chain has TRBV5-8 and TRBJ2-1; tentative D call: TRBD1 (5 bases). The CDR3 extends over 16 amino acids. Germline V CDR1 and CDR2: SGHTS, YDEGEE. CDR3 sequence: CASSQEKPTGRDEQFF. CDR3 nucleotide sequence: TGCGCCAGCAGCCAAGAGAAGCCTACAGGAAGGGATGAGCAGTTCTTC.

In this sample, this clone turned up once. The CDR3 DNA sequence: TGTGCCAGCTCACCACCGGGAGCCGGGTGGGGAAATGAGCAGTTCTTC. Its protein product is CASSPPGAGWGNEQFF. The rearrangement joins TRBV18 to TRBJ2-1, with a weak D call TRBD2 (5 bases). The CDR3 has 16 residues. Per germline, CDR1 KGHSH and CDR2 LQKENI. With 0 bases removed from V and 7 bases from J, the gap between germline ends came to 16 bases.

V is TRBV7-2 and J is TRBJ2-1; 9 nucleotides match TRBD2. This CDR3 comprises 18 residues. Looked up from germline, CDR1 is SGHTA and CDR2 is FQGNSA. With V trimmed by 4 bases and J by 1 base, 11 bases remained unmatched. In DNA form, the CDR3 reads TGTGCCAGCAGCTACCGGCCTATAGCGGGAGAATCCTACAATGAGCAGTTCTTC. It specifies CASSYRPIAGESYNEQFF.

V and J are TRBV5-1 and TRBJ2-1; 11 nucleotides agree with TRBD2. CDR3 size: 16 residues. Trimming cost V 4 bases and J 10 bases; bases outside gene matches: 13. Per the germline V gene, CDR1 is SGHRS and CDR2 is YFSETQ. CDR3 nucleotide sequence: TGCGCCAGCAGCCGTACTAGCGGGAGTAGGTTCGGGGAGCAGTTCTTC. Encoded protein: CASSRTSGSRFGEQFF.

The J gene is TRBJ1-4, the V gene TRBV11-2; 10 positions agree with TRBD1. Trimming at V came to 4 bases and at J to 11 bases, leaving 7 bases not matched to a gene. Germline V gene lookup returns CDR1 SGHAT and CDR2 FQNNGV. The CDR3 has 14 residues. In DNA form, the CDR3 reads TGTGCCAGCAGCTCCGCAGGACAGGGGGACAAACTGTTTTTT. Amino acid sequence: CASSSAGQGDKLFF.

The chain couples TRBV7-8 to TRBJ2-7; 7 bases are shared with TRBD1. The CDR3 has 15 residues. Trimming at V came to 7 bases and at J to 2 bases, leaving 11 bases not matched to a gene. The germline CDR1 and CDR2 sequences are SGHVS and FQNEAQ. The CDR3 here is CASTLMGTETYEQYF. The CDR3 bases are TGTGCCAGCACCCTAATGGGGACAGAAACCTACGAGCAGTACTTC.

The chain is built from TRBV11-2 and TRBJ2-2, with D possibly being TRBD2 (6 bases). Germline CDR1 SGHAT, CDR2 FQNNGV. Trimming removed 3 bases at V and 7 bases at J, with 15 bases between. There are 15 residues in the CDR3. The CDR3 nucleotides are TGTGCCAGCAGCTTTTCGGTGGGGGAGGTCGGGGAGCTGTTTTTT. Amino acid sequence: CASSFSVGEVGELFF.

This clone was detected once. The chain links TRBV7-2 to TRBJ2-3; 10 bases map to TRBD1. Per the germline V gene, CDR1 is SGHTA and CDR2 is FQGNSA. This CDR3 has 16 residues. Unmatched junction bases numbered 3, after V lost 0 bases and J lost 3 bases. CDR3 nucleotides: TGTGCCAGCAGCTTAGCCGGGACAGGGGTTACAGATACGCAGTATTTT. The encoded protein is CASSLAGTGVTDTQYF.